This entry lists 10 T cell receptor beta chains sequenced from one sample in a study of beta chain features in type 1 diabetes. Since all of the isolated RNA was reverse transcribed, expressed TCRB transcripts were what got sequenced. Using immunoSEQ multiplex PCR, the repertoire was profiled, and TCRdb retains in-frame clones only, with some absent. Here the sample spans 330,000 or so clones, about 20% being singletons. The specimen was naive CD4+ T cells from blood. The receptors stem from a woman under 30 in good health.

This clone was seen a handful of times. The rearrangement uses TRBV28 and TRBJ1-2; no firm D call. Germline CDR1 is MDHEN and CDR2 is SYDVKM. The CDR3 consists of 12 residues. V lost 10 bases, J lost 6 bases, and 15 bases lay in between. The CDR3 nucleotides read TGTGCCATTGTTAAAGCTGGTAATGGCTACACCTTC. Amino acids: CAIVKAGNGYTF.

CDR3 nucleotide sequence: TGTGCCAGCACACAAGCGGGAGCAAACACAGATACGCAGTATTTT. Protein product: CASTQAGANTDTQYF. The chain uses TRBV27 and TRBJ2-3; the match to TRBD2 covers 8 bases. Germline CDR1 and CDR2: MNHEY and SMNVEV (reference sequence). The CDR3 has 15 amino acids. V was pared by 7 bases and J by 2 bases, with 8 bases of the junction left unmatched.

The rearrangement joins TRBV2 to TRBJ1-5, with 9 bases matching TRBD1. This CDR3 spans 14 amino acids. With 5 bases clipped from V and 6 bases from J, the junction kept 5 bases outside the gene matches. Per germline, CDR1 SNHLY and CDR2 FYNNEI. In DNA form, the CDR3 reads TGTGCCAGCAGTCCAACAGGGGGCCGTCAGCCCCAGCATTTT. As protein: CASSPTGGRQPQHF.

The chain couples TRBV7-3 to TRBJ2-2; the match to TRBD1 covers 7 bases. Germline values: CDR1 SGHTA, CDR2 FQGTGA. J was trimmed by 4 bases and V by 5 bases; bases with no gene match: 7. The length of the CDR3 is 15 residues. CDR3 DNA sequence: TGTGCCAGCAGCCCGGGACAGAGAGGCACCGGGGAGCTGTTTTTT. It translates to CASSPGQRGTGELFF.

V usage is TRBV5-1 and J usage is TRBJ1-1; 7 bases align to TRBD1. Germline V gene lookup returns CDR1 SGHRS and CDR2 YFSETQ. This CDR3 region has 17 residues. After removal of 2 bases from V and 1 base from J, the junction contained 11 bases not matched to a gene. The chain's CDR3 is CASSFIRQGRKNTEAFF. Here the CDR3 DNA reads TGCGCCAGCAGCTTCATAAGACAGGGCCGAAAGAACACTGAAGCTTTCTTT.

This clone was seen a handful of times. The V call is TRBV25-1, the J call TRBJ2-1; 8 nucleotides align to TRBD2. V was pared by 4 bases and J by 7 bases, with 9 bases of the junction left unmatched. This CDR3 has 15 amino acids. Looked up from germline, CDR1 is MGHDK and CDR2 is SYGVNS. The CDR3: CASSGISGIGNEQFF. The CDR3, as DNA: TGTGCCAGCAGTGGGATTAGCGGGATCGGTAATGAGCAGTTCTTC.

A remark on this clone: This sample also contains other DNA sequences that code for the same CDR3. V usage is TRBV30 and J usage is TRBJ2-5; D uncertain. V was shortened by 2 bases and J by 2 bases, with 3 bases between the two germline ends. The CDR3 has 11 residues. Germline V gives CDR1 GTSNPN, CDR2 SVGIG (reference sequence). The CDR3 protein is CAWSPQETQYF. In DNA form, the CDR3 reads TGTGCCTGGAGTCCACAAGAGACCCAGTACTTC. Looking up the rest from reference TRBV30 and TRBJ2-5 gives the full variable domain: SQTIHQWPATLVQPVGSPLSLECTVEGTSNPNLYWYRQAAGRGLQLLFYSVGIGQISSEVPQNLSASRPQDRQFILSSKKLLLSDSGFYLCAWSPQETQYFGPGTRLLVL.

In this sample, this clone turned up a few times. The chain is built from TRBV7-9 and TRBJ2-3; D is perhaps TRBD1 (5 bases). CDR1 SEHNR and CDR2 FQNEAQ come from the germline V gene (reference sequence). V lost 8 bases and J lost 6, with 15 bases in between. The length of the CDR3 is 13 residues. DNA for the CDR3: TGTGCCAGCGCAGGGATTCTGGGGGATACGCAGTATTTT. This sequence encodes CASAGILGDTQYF.

The genes are TRBV11-2 and TRBJ2-5, with D maybe TRBD2 (5 bases). Germline V gene sequence: CDR1 SGHAT, CDR2 FQNNGV. V lost 5 bases, J lost 6 bases, and 13 bases lay in between. This CDR3 has 13 amino acids. CDR3 sequence (DNA): TGTGCCAGCAGCCCTTCTAGCACCCAGACCCAGTACTTC. Amino acid sequence: CASSPSSTQTQYF.

The chain has TRBV6-1 and TRBJ2-1; the D gene is possibly TRBD2 (6 bases). This CDR3 is 14 amino acids long. Trimming stripped 8 bases from V and 5 bases from J, with 16 bases between. The germline V gene has CDR1 MNHNS and CDR2 SASEGT. Here the CDR3 reads CASHPGLRHNEQFF. In nucleotides, the CDR3 is TGTGCCAGCCATCCGGGACTCCGTCACAATGAGCAGTTCTTC.